This T cell receptor beta chain was captured in a study of human CD8 memory T cell subsets (dated by TCRdb to the early 2020s). About the full investigation: To assess clonal relationships, the TCRbeta repertoires of stem-like (TSTEM), progenitor exhausted-like (TPEX) and effector memory CD8+ T cell subsets were compared. TCRbeta repertoires were obtained from TSTEM, TPEX and effector memory subsets contributed by each of six donors.

TCRdb records NextSeq 550 as the sequencer. A Human TCR Profiling Kit was used to prepare UMI-labeled 5' RACE TCRbeta libraries. The same number of PCR cycles was used to prepare all TCRbeta libraries in parallel. In the authors' own workflow: Each TCRbeta library contained between roughly 3,000 and 18,000 functional CDR3beta clonotypes. UMI extraction and consensus assembly used MIGEC 1.2.9, requiring at least three reads per UMI. In-frame CDR3beta repertoires were extracted with MiXCR 3.0.3. Diversity metrics were computed in VDJtools 1.2.1 after downsampling each sample to 42,000 randomly selected UMIs. For the top 3,000 clones of each sample pair, the repertoire overlap metrics D, R and F2 were calculated in VDJtools. After reprocessing by TCRdb, each CDR3 protein sequence is one entry, and no DNA is given. TCRdb, not the original authors, processed these V and J calls. The record for this sample contains roughly 16,000 distinct CDR3 sequences. The ten largest account for about 5.2% of the sample.

CCR7+ PD-1- TIGIT- cells were classified as stem-like memory CD8+ T cells (TSTEM). Density gradient separation was used to isolate peripheral blood mononuclear cells from healthy donor buffy coats. In the study, negative magnetic separation with EasySep or MojoSort CD8+ T cell isolation kits was used to enrich total CD8+ T cells. For each subset, total RNA was extracted using an RNeasy Mini Kit from duplicate vials of some 150,000 sorted CD8+ T cells. The PBMCs were used either fresh or after being cryopreserved in fetal bovine serum with roughly 10% DMSO. Fluorescence-activated cell sorting on a FACSAria III was used to sort the CD8+ T cell subsets to purity. The CDR3 spans 14 residues, from the cysteine through the phenylalanine. The DNA is unrecorded. CDR1 SGHRS and CDR2 YFSETQ are derived from the germline V gene. Regarding this clonotype: It has no known antigen specificity.

On the study overall, not on this receptor specifically: Greater repertoire diversity in TSTEM than in TPEX subsets was suggested by Chao1 estimates, potentially reflecting a broader range of specificities. Both stem-like subsets shared clonotypes with effector memory cells, but TSTEM and TPEX repertoires overlapped minimally, suggesting distinct antigen spectra. Normalized Shannon-Wiener diversity was similarly high in TSTEM and TPEX subsets, while effector memory subsets were less diverse by comparison. Only TCRbeta chains were sequenced, and repertoire comparisons were based on more than five donors, with testing performed by paired t-tests and Bonferroni correction.

This clonotype was obtained from a human donor in good health. Input material: CD8+ stem-like memory T cells (TSCM and TCM) sorted from PBMCs. What the cell subset or site label conveys for this sample: stem-like memory CD8 T cells (TSTEM), CCR7+ PD-1- TIGIT-. The chain joins TRBV5-1 to TRBJ1-1; the D call from TCRdb, TRBD1, cannot be confirmed without DNA. Here the CDR3 is given as CASRSGASNTEAFF.